The 19 T cell receptor beta chains given below trace back to one sample, sequenced in a study of blood T cell repertoires in COVID-19. Here immunoSEQ multiplex PCR was the method, and the copy in TCRdb shows in-frame clones only, minus some. In the table there are roughly 200,000 clones, around 88% of which are singletons. Sequenced material: peripheral blood. These receptors were taken from a man aged 35 to 55 with active or convalescent COVID-19.

This clone showed up just a few times. The CDR3 protein is CASSVGQGRAPLHF. CDR3 nucleotide sequence: TGTGCCAGCAGCGTGGGACAGGGAAGGGCACCCCTCCACTTT. The V gene is TRBV28, the J gene TRBJ1-6; 9 bases are a match to TRBD1. The CDR3 has 14 residues. After removal of 6 bases from V and 11 bases from J, the junction contained 8 bases not matched to a gene. Germline CDR1 reads MDHEN; CDR2 reads SYDVKM.

This CDR3 is CASRVRGANQPQHF. CDR3 bases: TGTGCCAGCAGGGTGCGGGGCGCCAATCAGCCCCAGCATTTT. The J gene is TRBJ1-5, the V gene TRBV6-6; possibly TRBD1 for D (5 bases). With 6 bases removed from V and 3 bases from J, the gap between germline ends came to 12 bases. Germline-derived CDR1 and CDR2 are MNHNY and SVGAGI (reference sequence). CDR3 length: 14 residues.

The V call is TRBV6-4, the J call TRBJ2-1, with 11 nucleotides matching TRBD2. The CDR3 consists of 15 residues. J gave up 7 bases and V 4 bases, and 6 bases lay outside the gene matches. CDR1 is MRHNA, CDR2 SNTAGT, per germline. As DNA, the CDR3 is TGTGCCAGCAGTGTACTAGCGGGGGCTGGGAATGAGCAGTTCTTC. This gives the protein CASSVLAGAGNEQFF.

The chain uses TRBV5-1 and TRBJ1-1; 7 nucleotides match TRBD1. The CDR3 has 15 residues. V lost 4 bases and J lost 6; bases outside the gene matches: 12. CDR1 SGHRS and CDR2 YFSETQ come from the germline V gene. In DNA form, the CDR3 reads TGCGCCAGCAGCCCTGGGACAGCTAAGGACCCTGAAGCTTTCTTT. Translated, it gives CASSPGTAKDPEAFF. The whole variable domain, remainder taken from reference TRBV5-1 and TRBJ1-1, is KAGVTQTPRYLIKTRGQQVTLSCSPISGHRSVSWYQQTPGQGLQFLFEYFSETQRNKGNFPGRFSGRQFSNSRSEMNVSTLELGDSALYLCASSPGTAKDPEAFFGQGTRLTVV.

The chain combines TRBV19 with TRBJ1-1; 8 bases match TRBD1. This CDR3 has 13 amino acids. The germline CDR1 and CDR2 sequences are LNHDA and SQIVND (reference sequence). The V gene end was trimmed by 5 bases and the J gene end by 7 bases; junction bases not matched to a gene: 6. CDR3 nucleotide sequence: TGTGCCAGTAGTCAACAGGGGGTGGGTGAAGCTTTCTTT. Its protein is CASSQQGVGEAFF.

This clone has ten or more counts. This chain connects TRBV7-9 to TRBJ1-6, with D possibly being TRBD1 (5 bases). Germline CDR1 and CDR2: SEHNR and FQNEAQ (reference sequence). Trimming shortened V by 0 bases and J by 9 bases, and 9 bases separated the two germline ends. The CDR3 covers 14 residues. The CDR3: CASSLARGSSPLHF. The CDR3 DNA follows: TGTGCCAGCAGCTTAGCCCGGGGGAGTTCACCCCTCCACTTT.

CDR3: CASSKAGGVVGNYGYTF. The DNA for the CDR3 is TGTGCCAGCAGCAAAGCGGGAGGGGTGGTGGGCAACTATGGCTACACCTTC. V and J are TRBV21-1 and TRBJ1-2. TRBV21-1 is given as a pseudogene. The CDR3 length is 17 residues.

The chain couples TRBV27 to TRBJ2-3; D is uncertain. CDR1 is MNHEY and CDR2 is SMNVEV in the germline V gene (reference sequence). The CDR3 sequence is 15 residues long. Trimming took off 2 bases at V and 3 bases at J, with 12 bases between the two ends. The DNA of the CDR3 is TGTGCCAGCAGTTTAGGTCCGGTTGTAACAGATACGCAGTATTTT. The encoded protein is CASSLGPVVTDTQYF.

The chain uses TRBV11-3 and TRBJ1-4; D remains ambiguous. Germline V gives CDR1 SGHNT, CDR2 YENEEA. This CDR3 comprises 14 residues. The V gene lost 3 bases and the J gene lost 6 bases, with 11 bases spanning the gap. The CDR3: CASSLRDEDEKLFF. The CDR3 DNA sequence: TGTGCCAGCAGCTTGAGGGATGAGGATGAAAAACTGTTTTTT.

The gene calls are TRBV3-1 (or the pseudogene TRBV3-2) and TRBJ1-5; the D gene is possibly TRBD1 (6 bases). From germline, CDR1 is LGHDT and CDR2 YNNKEL (reference sequence). This CDR3 is built from 14 residues. V was cut by 1 base and J by 2 bases, with 6 bases left in between. The CDR3 DNA follows: TGTGCCAGCAGCCAAGGACAGGGCAATCAGCCCCAGCATTTT. Translated: CASSQGQGNQPQHF.

The gene calls are TRBV4-1 and TRBJ1-3, with 12 bases aligning to TRBD1. Germline V gene data show CDR1 as MGHRA and CDR2 as YSYEKL. V trimming: 0 bases; J trimming: 2 bases; junction bases outside the gene matches: 5. CDR3 length: 18 residues. The CDR3, as DNA: TGCGCCAGCAGCCAAGAGGGGACAGGGGGCCTGACTGGAAACACCATATATTTT. This codes for CASSQEGTGGLTGNTIYF.

This chain connects TRBV10-3 to TRBJ2-7, with 15 bases aligning to TRBD2. Germline loops: CDR1 ENHRY, CDR2 SYGVKD. This CDR3 is 15 amino acids long. CDR3: CAAGTSGGINYEQYF. The CDR3 DNA is TGTGCAGCCGGGACTAGCGGGGGGATCAACTACGAGCAGTACTTC.

The chain employs TRBV5-8 and TRBJ1-2; D is unresolved. The CDR3 is made up of 13 amino acids. V lost 4 bases to trimming and J lost 1 base, with 8 bases between them. From germline, CDR1 is SGHTS and CDR2 YDEGEE. CDR3 bases: TGTGCCAGCAGCCTGGGAGTTAACTATGGCTACACCTTC. Encoded protein: CASSLGVNYGYTF.

The chain joins TRBV7-3 to TRBJ2-1; TRBD1 might be the D (5 bases). The germline V and J ends were trimmed by 1 base and 9 bases, with 10 bases remaining between them. The V gene's germline CDR1 is SGHTA and CDR2 FQGTGA. The length of the CDR3 is 13 residues. CDR3 region: CASSLRQRSEQFF. Here the CDR3 DNA reads TGTGCCAGCAGCTTAAGACAGCGTAGTGAGCAGTTCTTC.

The chain has TRBV20-1 and TRBJ2-3, with 7 bases aligning to TRBD2. The V gene's germline CDR1 is DFQATT and CDR2 SNEGSKA (reference sequence). This CDR3 has 14 residues. After removal of 3 bases from V and 4 bases from J, the junction contained 7 bases not matched to a gene. The CDR3 protein is CSASSLAGSDTQYF. CDR3 nucleotide sequence: TGCAGTGCTAGTTCTTTAGCGGGTTCAGATACGCAGTATTTT.

This rearrangement joins TRBV18 to TRBJ2-7, with 9 nucleotides matching TRBD2. V lost 2 bases and J lost 0; bases outside the gene matches: 2. Germline V gene lookup returns CDR1 KGHSH and CDR2 LQKENI. The CDR3 runs to 15 residues. The CDR3 sequence is CASSPGTSSSYEQYF. CDR3 sequence (DNA): TGTGCCAGCTCACCAGGGACTAGCAGCTCCTACGAGCAGTACTTC.

This chain joins TRBV19 and TRBJ1-6, with D possibly TRBD1 on 6 matching bases. Trimming shortened V by 3 bases and J by 0 bases, and 15 bases separated the two germline ends. The CDR3 consists of 18 residues. Germline CDR1 reads LNHDA; CDR2 reads SQIVND (reference sequence). The CDR3 is CASSILGHLISYNSPLHF. The CDR3 DNA reads as TGTGCCAGTAGTATCCTGGGACACTTAATCTCCTATAATTCACCCCTCCACTTT.

This clone was detected a few times. The chain carries TRBV4-3 and TRBJ2-2; D possibly corresponds to TRBD2 (6 bases). CDR1 and CDR2 from the germline V gene are LGHNA and YSLEER. This CDR3 has 16 residues. V lost 0 bases, J lost 5 bases, and 13 bases lay in between. CDR3 DNA sequence: TGCGCCAGCAGCCAAGATCGTGGGGGGACGACCGGGGAGCTGTTTTTT. Translation: CASSQDRGGTTGELFF.

CDR3 nucleotide sequence: TGTGCCACCCGATCTTCCACCGGGGCGGGGGCCGACTACAATGAGCAGTTCTTC. The encoded protein is CATRSSTGAGADYNEQFF. The chain is built from TRBV24-1 and TRBJ2-1, with a possible D match to TRBD2 (7 bases). The CDR3 consists of 18 residues. V lost 9 bases and J 3 bases, leaving 26 bases between the germline ends. Germline V gene data show CDR1 as KGHDR and CDR2 as SFDVKD.